Below, 26 T cell receptor beta chains from the same sample are listed, as sequenced in a study of shared clonotypes between healthy human individuals. TCRdb's table, derived via immunoSEQ multiplex PCR, lists solely in-frame clones and lacks some. Of 550,000 to 700,000 clones listed, around 73% are singletons. The source material was memory CD4+ T cells sorted from blood. Subset described: CD45RA-negative fraction. Receptor source: a woman in her thirties in good health.

This clone was detected only once. The chain recombines TRBV7-2 with TRBJ2-1; 8 bases are a match to TRBD2. The CDR3 consists of 14 residues. CDR1 is SGHTA and CDR2 is FQGNSA in the germline V gene. The V gene end was trimmed by 5 bases and the J gene end by 9 bases; junction bases not matched to a gene: 9. The DNA for the CDR3 is TGTGCCAGCAGCCCCGGGACTAGGGTTCCTGAGCAGTTCTTC. This gives the protein CASSPGTRVPEQFF.

As to this clone: This specimen includes other DNA sequences encoding the same CDR3. The V call is TRBV10-3, the J call TRBJ1-2; TRBD1 agrees at 7 bases. The length of the CDR3 is 14 residues. V dropped 4 bases and J dropped 2; count of bases not matched to a gene: 4. The germline V gene encodes CDR1 ENHRY and CDR2 SYGVKD. The CDR3 region has the DNA TGTGCCATCAGTGGACAGGGTGGCAACTATGGCTACACCTTC. This encodes CAISGQGGNYGYTF.

V gene TRBV6-5 combines with J gene TRBJ1-2; D gene uncertain. The CDR3 is made up of 13 amino acids. V was pared by 2 bases and J by 8 bases, with 12 bases between. Germline loops: CDR1 MNHEY, CDR2 SVGAGI. CDR3 loop: CASSYSIGSGYTF. CDR3 DNA sequence: TGTGCCAGCAGTTACAGCATAGGAAGCGGCTACACCTTC.

This sequence joins TRBV6-1 and TRBJ2-5; the match to TRBD1 covers 8 bases. The V segment lost 6 bases and the J segment 14 bases; nucleotides outside the gene matches: 11. The CDR3 totals 12 residues. Per germline, CDR1 MNHNS and CDR2 SASEGT. In nucleotides, the CDR3 is TGTGCCAGCAGCCCCCATGGGACAGGTGGCTACTTC. Its translation: CASSPHGTGGYF.

To note about this clone: Additional DNA sequences in this sample encode the identical CDR3. This chain links TRBV7-2 with TRBJ1-5; D unclear. V lost 1 base to trimming and J lost 2 bases, with 3 bases between them. The CDR3 totals 13 residues. Germline values: CDR1 SGHTA, CDR2 FQGNSA. The CDR3 nucleotides are TGTGCCAGCAGCTTAGGCCGCAATCAGCCCCAGCATTTT. This gives the protein CASSLGRNQPQHF. Full variable domain (outside the CDR3, taken from reference TRBV7-2 and TRBJ1-5): GAGVSQSPSNKVTEKGKDVELRCDPISGHTALYWYRQSLGQGLEFLIYFQGNSAPDKSGLPSDRFSAERTGGSVSTLTIQRTQQEDSAVYLCASSLGRNQPQHFGDGTRLSIL.

The CDR3, as DNA: TGTGCCAGCAGCGGACTAGCGGGATACAATGAGCAGTTCTTC. Its protein is CASSGLAGYNEQFF. V gene TRBV21-1 combines with J gene TRBJ2-1; the DNA was not used to check the table's D call, TRBD2. TRBV21-1 constitutes a pseudogene. This CDR3 spans 14 amino acids.

The rearrangement joins TRBV5-4 to TRBJ2-5; perhaps D is TRBD1 or TRBD2 (5 bases each). Germline V CDR1 and CDR2: SGHNT, YYREEE (reference sequence). Trimming removed 1 base at V and 5 bases at J, with 9 bases between. The CDR3 loop spans 13 amino acids. The chain's CDR3 is CASSLFGAETQYF. The CDR3 DNA sequence: TGTGCCAGCAGCTTGTTCGGGGCCGAGACCCAGTACTTC.

The V and J genes are TRBV19 and TRBJ2-5; TRBD2 matches 7 bases. Germline V lookup: CDR1 LNHDA, CDR2 SQIVND (reference sequence). The trim removed 5 bases at V and 3 bases at J, leaving 9 bases unmatched. The CDR3 consists of 15 residues. CDR3 DNA sequence: TGTGCCAGTAGTGCCATGGGGACTACAGAAGAGACCCAGTACTTC. This translates into CASSAMGTTEETQYF.

V and J are TRBV4-2 and TRBJ2-1; 11 bases are shared with TRBD2. The CDR3 is 14 amino acids. Germline-derived CDR1 and CDR2 are LGHNA and YNFKEQ. V lost 8 bases to trimming and J lost 9 bases; unmatched junction nucleotides: 9. The CDR3 spells CASSTSGSFGEQFF. The CDR3 DNA reads TGTGCCAGCTCCACTAGCGGGAGCTTTGGTGAGCAGTTCTTC.

This clone was found a few times. The rearrangement links TRBV5-1 to TRBJ2-1; TRBD2 aligns across 8 bases. Germline assignment: CDR1 SGHRS and CDR2 YFSETQ. Trimming cost V 6 bases and J 2 bases; bases outside gene matches: 7. This CDR3 has 15 residues. The CDR3 spells CASIAGGNTYNEQFF. The CDR3 bases are TGCGCCAGCATCGCGGGGGGAAACACCTACAATGAGCAGTTCTTC.

The V call is TRBV28, the J call TRBJ2-5; D tentatively reads TRBD1 or TRBD2 (6 bases each). Trimming shortened V by 9 bases and J by 1 base, and 15 bases separated the two germline ends. This CDR3 has 14 amino acids. The germline CDR1 and CDR2 sequences are MDHEN and SYDVKM. The CDR3 DNA reads as TGTGCCAGTGGGTGGGGGGCCTCCCAAGAGACCCAGTACTTC. Its translation: CASGWGASQETQYF.

The V and J genes are TRBV5-1 and TRBJ1-1, with unresolved D. Trimming stripped 0 bases from V and 2 bases from J, with 5 bases between. Germline V lookup: CDR1 SGHRS, CDR2 YFSETQ. This CDR3 is built from 13 residues. CDR3 amino acids: CASSLDKNTEAFF. DNA of the CDR3: TGCGCCAGCAGCTTGGACAAAAACACTGAAGCTTTCTTT. The entire variable domain, with the rest obtained from reference TRBV5-1 and TRBJ1-1, is as follows: KAGVTQTPRYLIKTRGQQVTLSCSPISGHRSVSWYQQTPGQGLQFLFEYFSETQRNKGNFPGRFSGRQFSNSRSEMNVSTLELGDSALYLCASSLDKNTEAFFGQGTRLTVV.

V is TRBV2 and J is TRBJ2-2, with D maybe TRBD1 (6 bases). The V end was cut by 6 bases, the J end by 4 bases, with 12 bases between. This CDR3 is 14 amino acids long. From germline, CDR1 is SNHLY and CDR2 FYNNEI. The CDR3 nucleotides read TGTGCCAGCAGCGTGACAGGTAGCACCGGGGAGCTGTTTTTT. Translated: CASSVTGSTGELFF.

V is TRBV29-1 and J is TRBJ1-1, with D possibly matching TRBD1 (5 bases). CDR3 length: 12 amino acids. In germline, CDR1 is SQVTM, CDR2 ANQGSEA. V lost 7 bases to trimming and J lost 8 bases, with 17 bases between them. CDR3: CSGTGTAREAFF. In DNA, the CDR3 is TGCAGCGGTACCGGGACGGCCAGGGAAGCTTTCTTT.

In nucleotides, the CDR3 is TGTGCCAGCAGCTCGAGCGGGAGGACCCTGAGCTCCTACGAGCAGTACTTC. It is translated as CASSSSGRTLSSYEQYF. The chain couples TRBV7-8 to TRBJ2-7; 9 bases agree with TRBD2. Looked up from germline, CDR1 is SGHVS and CDR2 is FQNEAQ. The CDR3 is made up of 17 amino acids. V shed 4 bases, J shed 0 bases, and the junction held 10 bases outside the gene matches.

A few counts support this clone. Other DNA sequences in this specimen translate into the identical CDR3. The V call is TRBV2, the J call TRBJ1-5; 8 bases align to TRBD1. The CDR3 loop spans 13 amino acids. The ends lost 9 bases at V and 4 bases at J; junction bases unmatched: 5. Germline CDR1 SNHLY, CDR2 FYNNEI. The CDR3 spells CASTRDRNQPQHF. The CDR3 DNA follows: TGTGCCAGTACACGGGACAGGAATCAGCCCCAGCATTTT. Combining the CDR3 with reference TRBV2 and TRBJ1-5 gives the whole variable domain EPEVTQTPSHQVTQMGQEVILRCVPISNHLYFYWYRQILGQKVEFLVSFYNNEISEKSEIFDDQFSVERPDGSNFTLKIRSTKLEDSAMYFCASTRDRNQPQHFGDGTRLSIL.

This clone has just a few counts. This chain connects TRBV6-5 to TRBJ1-1, with a weak D call TRBD1 (5 bases). The CDR3 spans 15 residues. Germline V gene sequence: CDR1 MNHEY, CDR2 SVGAGI. Trimming shortened V by 2 bases and J by 0 bases, and 10 bases separated the two germline ends. CDR3 nucleotides: TGTGCCAGCAGTTACCAGGGAGTCATGAACACTGAAGCTTTCTTT. Protein: CASSYQGVMNTEAFF.

The J gene is TRBJ2-1, the V gene TRBV7-7; 9 bases match TRBD2. The CDR3 contains 15 residues. The junction had 10 bases not matched to a gene; V was cut back by 4 bases and J by 9 bases. Per germline, CDR1 SSHAT and CDR2 FNYEAQ (reference sequence). CDR3 in DNA: TGTGCCAGCAGCTCGGGACTAGCACTTCTAAGTGAGCAGTTCTTC. Its translation: CASSSGLALLSEQFF.

This chain connects TRBV2 to TRBJ1-1; D is perhaps TRBD1 (6 bases). In germline, CDR1 is SNHLY, CDR2 FYNNEI. The CDR3 covers 14 residues. V lost 6 bases and J lost 1, with 12 bases in between. CDR3 sequence (DNA): TGTGCCAGCAGGGGGGACACCAAGAACACTGAAGCTTTCTTT. Translation: CASRGDTKNTEAFF.

This clone was seen only a few times. The chain is built from TRBV2 and TRBJ1-5; no definite D call. CDR3 length: 11 residues. Deletions cut 8 bases from V and 7 bases from J, with 9 bases between. Germline V CDR1 and CDR2: SNHLY, FYNNEI. CDR3 DNA: TGTGCCAGCGGAAGAGGACAGCCCCAGCATTTT. It codes for CASGRGQPQHF.

This chain uses TRBV25-1 with TRBJ2-3, with a weak D call TRBD2 (5 bases). There are 17 residues in the CDR3. The V gene lost 3 bases and the J gene lost 10 bases, with 26 bases spanning the gap. Germline values: CDR1 MGHDK, CDR2 SYGVNS. CDR3: CASSEGRGSYSRTAQYF. In DNA form, the CDR3 reads TGTGCCAGCAGTGAGGGTAGAGGGAGCTATAGCAGAACGGCGCAGTATTTT.

The chain employs TRBV5-1 and TRBJ2-7; perhaps TRBD1 as D (6 bases). V gave up 4 bases and J gave up 3 bases, with 17 bases separating them. The CDR3 extends over 15 amino acids. Germline V gene data show CDR1 as SGHRS and CDR2 as YFSETQ. As DNA, the CDR3 is TGCGCCAGCAGCGAACCCCAGGGGAACAGCTACGAGCAGTACTTC. This sequence encodes CASSEPQGNSYEQYF.

This sequence joins TRBV4-1 and TRBJ1-5; D is possibly TRBD1 (5 bases). The CDR3 covers 14 residues. V shed 3 bases and J shed 6 bases, with 12 bases lying between them. Germline CDR1 reads MGHRA; CDR2 reads YSYEKL. The CDR3 sequence is CASSQTGRGQPQHF. The CDR3 nucleotides read TGCGCCAGCAGCCAGACGGGTAGGGGTCAGCCCCAGCATTTT.

This clone was seen ten or more times. This sequence joins TRBV6-1 and TRBJ1-1, with D tentatively TRBD1 (6 bases). Germline-derived CDR1 and CDR2 are MNHNS and SASEGT. The germline V and J ends were trimmed by 7 bases and 1 base, with 13 bases remaining between them. The CDR3 extends over 14 amino acids. CDR3 residues: CASTRGQKNTEAFF. The CDR3 DNA follows: TGTGCCAGCACTAGAGGACAGAAGAACACTGAAGCTTTCTTT.

The CDR3 is CASRGVYEQYF. CDR3 DNA: TGTGCCAGCAGAGGAGTCTACGAGCAGTACTTC. This rearrangement joins TRBV25-1 to TRBJ2-7; D call uncertain. CDR1 and CDR2 from the germline V gene are MGHDK and SYGVNS. The length of the CDR3 is 11 residues. Deletions cut 6 bases from V and 3 bases from J, with 6 bases between.

The chain uses TRBV5-1 and TRBJ1-1; 8 nucleotides match TRBD1. The CDR3 extends over 13 amino acids. Germline trimming cut 4 bases from V and 4 bases from J; bases unmatched to any gene: 3. CDR1 and CDR2 (germline): SGHRS, YFSETQ. CDR3 in DNA: TGCGCCAGCAGCGGACAGGGAAGCACTGAAGCTTTCTTT. It codes for CASSGQGSTEAFF. Using reference TRBV5-1 and TRBJ1-1 for the parts outside the CDR3, the full variable domain is KAGVTQTPRYLIKTRGQQVTLSCSPISGHRSVSWYQQTPGQGLQFLFEYFSETQRNKGNFPGRFSGRQFSNSRSEMNVSTLELGDSALYLCASSGQGSTEAFFGQGTRLTVV.